These 14 T cell receptor beta chains came from one sample sequenced in a study of T cell repertoires in cytomegalovirus infection. Each CDR3 protein is one row after TCRdb ran MiXCR on the reads. The sample lists approximately 990,000 distinct CDR3 sequences; approximately 31% were seen once. Antigens for these TCRs are unknown. The material was cultured CD8+ T cells from PBMCs, obtained from culture after CMV antigen stimulation. Receptor source: a human donor in good health (CMV status not recorded). Some clones in this sample may be carry-over from other donors' samples.

The chain recombines TRBV6-5 with TRBJ1-2; D gene uncertain. The germline CDR1 and CDR2 sequences are MNHEY and SVGAGI. Between the trimmed V and J ends, which lost 6 bases and 4 bases, there was a span of 12 bases. CDR3 length: 13 amino acids. CDR3 in DNA: TGTGCCAGCAGCAAAGGACCGATCTATGGCTACACCTTC. Amino acids: CASSKGPIYGYTF.

The chain couples TRBV4-2 to TRBJ1-6, with a weak D call TRBD1 (5 bases). This CDR3 comprises 17 residues. V shed 4 bases and J shed 3 bases, with 16 bases lying between them. The germline gives CDR1 LGHNA, CDR2 YNFKEQ. CDR3 protein: CASSPRLGVGYNSPLHF. The CDR3 DNA is TGTGCCAGCAGCCCAAGATTGGGGGTTGGCTATAATTCACCCCTCCACTTT.

A few counts support this clonotype. V is TRBV7-9 and J is TRBJ2-1; tentative D call: TRBD2 (6 bases). Trimming pared 5 bases from V and 12 bases from J, leaving 17 bases between. Germline-derived CDR1 and CDR2 are SEHNR and FQNEAQ (reference sequence). The CDR3 has 13 amino acids. The CDR3: CASSPLASLGQFF. CDR3 bases: TGTGCCAGCAGCCCCCTAGCGTCGCTGGGGCAGTTCTTC.

The CDR3: CASSQEASGVSYNEQFF. The CDR3 DNA follows: TGCGCCAGCAGCCAAGAGGCTAGCGGGGTTTCCTACAATGAGCAGTTCTTC. This chain uses TRBV4-1 with TRBJ2-1, with 9 bases that match TRBD2. Germline CDR1 is MGHRA and CDR2 is YSYEKL. V was clipped by 0 bases and J by 1 base; unmatched bases: 4. The CDR3 totals 17 residues.

This clonotype appeared a single time. The rearrangement links TRBV6-2 or TRBV6-3 to TRBJ2-5, with D perhaps being TRBD1 or TRBD2 (5 bases each). V was pared by 5 bases and J by 1 base, with 14 bases between. Germline V gene sequence: CDR1 MNHEY, CDR2 SVGEGT. There are 15 residues in the CDR3. CDR3 in amino acids: CASSRHTGTQETQYF. CDR3 in DNA: TGTGCCAGCAGTCGCCATACCGGGACCCAAGAGACCCAGTACTTC.

The chain has TRBV19 and TRBJ2-1, with TRBD2 identical over 16 bases. J lost 8 bases, V lost 5 bases, and 9 bases had no gene match. The germline V gene encodes CDR1 LNHDA and CDR2 SQIVND (reference sequence). This CDR3 has 17 residues. The chain's CDR3 is CASSPGLAGGPGDEQFF. Here the CDR3 DNA reads TGTGCCAGTAGTCCGGGACTAGCGGGGGGGCCAGGGGATGAGCAGTTCTTC.

The chain combines TRBV6-5 with TRBJ2-5; 9 bases align to TRBD2. The CDR3 is 16 amino acids. The V segment lost 2 bases and the J segment 5 bases; nucleotides outside the gene matches: 9. Germline CDR1 MNHEY, CDR2 SVGAGI. CDR3 DNA sequence: TGTGCCAGCAGTTACCGAGACGGCGGGGGGGCCGAGACCCAGTACTTC. Translation gives CASSYRDGGGAETQYF.

Many counts were recorded for this clonotype. The gene calls are TRBV6-2 or TRBV6-3 and TRBJ2-7; D remains unclear. The germline V gene encodes CDR1 MNHEY and CDR2 SVGEGT. V lost 0 bases and J lost 0, with 6 bases in between. CDR3 length: 14 amino acids. Here the CDR3 reads CASSYSGSSYEQYV. CDR3 bases: TGTGCCAGCAGTTACTCAGGCAGCTCCTACGAGCAGTACGTC.

This clonotype was detected a few times. J is TRBJ2-5 and V is TRBV7-9; 10 positions match TRBD1. V dropped 8 bases and J dropped 0; count of bases not matched to a gene: 6. The CDR3 length is 15 residues. Germline V gives CDR1 SEHNR, CDR2 FQNEAQ (reference sequence). CDR3 region: CASSGQGFDQETQYF. CDR3 DNA: TGTGCCAGCTCGGGACAGGGGTTCGACCAAGAGACCCAGTACTTC.

This clonotype has just a few counts. This chain joins TRBV6-1 and TRBJ1-4; D ambiguous. The germline V gene has CDR1 MNHNS and CDR2 SASEGT. The germline V and J ends were trimmed by 2 bases and 12 bases, with 7 bases remaining between them. The CDR3 spans 11 residues. The CDR3 is CASSESPELFF. CDR3 bases: TGTGCCAGCAGTGAATCCCCCGAACTGTTTTTT.

The chain has TRBV7-6 and TRBJ1-1, with D perhaps TRBD1 (5 bases). V was clipped by 3 bases and J by 5 bases, with 16 bases between them. The CDR3 runs 15 residues. Germline V CDR1 and CDR2: SGHVS, FNYEAQ. The CDR3 DNA follows: TGTGCCAGCAGCTTTGGCTCAGGGTCGAGGACTGAAGCTTTCTTT. Its protein is CASSFGSGSRTEAFF. The variable domain in full, completed from reference TRBV7-6 and TRBJ1-1, reads GAGVSQSPRYKVTKRGQDVALRCDPISGHVSLYWYRQALGQGPEFLTYFNYEAQQDKSGLPNDRFSAERPEGSISTLTIQRTEQRDSAMYRCASSFGSGSRTEAFFGQGTRLTVV.

This clonotype was detected many times. The genes are TRBV7-8 and TRBJ2-3, with 8 bases lining up with TRBD2. Germline V gene lookup returns CDR1 SGHVS and CDR2 FQNEAQ. V lost 4 bases to trimming and J lost 4 bases; unmatched junction nucleotides: 10. The CDR3 runs to 16 residues. The CDR3 coding sequence is TGTGCCAGCAGCTCCTCGACCGGGACTAGAGCAGATACGCAGTATTTT. Residues: CASSSSTGTRADTQYF.

This clonotype has at least ten counts. The gene calls are TRBV7-9 and TRBJ1-2, with 7 bases fitting TRBD1. Trimming cost V 1 base and J 6 bases; bases outside gene matches: 2. Germline CDR1 and CDR2: SEHNR and FQNEAQ (reference sequence). CDR3 length equals 13 residues. As DNA, the CDR3 is TGTGCCAGCAGCTTAGTTACAGGGGATGGCTACACCTTC. Translated: CASSLVTGDGYTF.

Concerning this clonotype: It may be a read error: a sequence one base away is much more abundant. The chain has TRBV12-3 or TRBV12-4 and TRBJ2-1, with D perhaps assigned TRBD1 or TRBD2 (5 bases each). This CDR3 comprises 16 residues. The CDR3, as DNA: TGTGTCAGCAGCTCTCCGGGACCCCGATCGCGGAATGAGCAGTTCTTC. It codes for CVSSSPGPRSRNEQFF.